This T cell receptor beta chain was sequenced during a study of identical twins. The CDR3 contains 14 residues. V was clipped by 5 bases and J by 7 bases; unmatched bases: 10. From germline, CDR1 is SGHRS and CDR2 YFSETQ. TCRdb reprocessed the 5' RACE reads with MiXCR, giving one entry per CDR3 protein. This table holds fewer than 550,000 distinct CDR3 sequences, over 11% found once. This clonotype was recorded a few times. The same specimen was also included in a second study, on yellow fever vaccine responses in identical twins.

The receptor comes from a woman aged 18-29 years in good health. Sequenced material: CD4+ T cells sorted from blood. The chain employs TRBV5-1 and TRBJ2-7; 9 nucleotides line up with TRBD2. CDR3 sequence reads: CASRRSSGDYEQYF. DNA of the CDR3: TGCGCCAGCAGGCGGTCTAGCGGGGACTATGAGCAGTACTTC.